This paragraph reports one T cell receptor (beta chain). The sample originates from a study of PD-L1 blockade in urothelial cancer. Assay used: immunoSEQ multiplex PCR; TCRdb lists only in-frame clones, some missing. Among roughly 45,000 clones listed, more than 70% were seen once. Time point reported: pretreatment peripheral blood. Anywhere from 1 to 8 samples came from each patient, spanning pretreatment and on-treatment. CDR1 is SQVTM, CDR2 ANQGSEA, per germline. The trim removed 5 bases at V and 0 bases at J, leaving 9 bases unmatched. The CDR3 covers 15 residues. The chain combines TRBV29-1 with TRBJ2-7; 8 nucleotides line up with TRBD2. This clonotype was sampled from a man aged 55 to 69 with urothelial cancer. Sequences were derived from PBMCs, sampled around atezolizumab (anti-PD-L1) treatment. The CDR3 loop is CSVRGGRVSSYEQYF. For the CDR3, the DNA is TGCAGCGTTCGGGGGGGTCGGGTAAGCTCCTACGAGCAGTACTTC.